Listed below are T cell receptor beta chains from one sample, sequenced in a study of shared clonotypes between healthy human individuals. The repertoire was sequenced with immunoSEQ multiplex PCR; TCRdb's copy has only in-frame clones and lacks some. The repertoire includes 400,000 to 550,000 clones, about 80% of them detected once, and approximately 12% sits in the top ten. Sequencing was done on a sample of PBMCs. Receptor source: a woman aged 35 to 49 in good health. Some clones in this sample may be carry-over from other donors' samples. The CDR3 runs from the conserved cysteine through the conserved F or W. D genes are given only for firm matches. The size of a clone is reported for some rows only, either as once, few or many, or as a class for expanded clones.

clone size: NA; CDR3 length: 20; D gene: TRBD2; V gene: TRBV4-2; J gene: TRBJ2-7; CDR3 DNA: TGTGCCAGCAGTCAAGAAATACTAGCGGGAGGGCCGGGGGGGTCCTACGAGCAGTACTTC; CDR3 protein: CASSQEILAGGPGGSYEQYF
clone size: NA; CDR3 length: 12; D gene: NA; V gene: TRBV7-9; J gene: TRBJ1-2; CDR3 DNA: TGTGCCAGCAGCTCCATCAACTATGGCTACACCTTC; CDR3 protein: CASSSINYGYTF
clone size: NA; CDR3 length: 15; D gene: NA; V gene: TRBV28; J gene: TRBJ1-5; CDR3 DNA: TGTGCCAGCAGTTTAGTTAATTATAGCAATCAGCCCCAGCATTTT; CDR3 protein: CASSLVNYSNQPQHF
clone size: NA; CDR3 length: 12; D gene: NA; V gene: TRBV6-6; J gene: TRBJ2-7; CDR3 DNA: TGTGCCAGCAGTTTGAACACCTACGAGCAGTACTTC; CDR3 protein: CASSLNTYEQYF
clone size: NA; CDR3 length: 14; D gene: NA; V gene: TRBV19; J gene: TRBJ2-2; CDR3 DNA: TGTGCCAGTAGTCCCCAAAGCGGGACCGGGGAGCTGTTTTTT; CDR3 protein: CASSPQSGTGELFF
clone size: few; CDR3 length: 15; D gene: TRBD1; V gene: TRBV19; J gene: TRBJ2-7; CDR3 DNA: TGTGCCAGTAGTGCCCTCCTGGGACAGGGAAACGAGCAGTACTTC; CDR3 protein: CASSALLGQGNEQYF
clone size: NA; CDR3 length: 13; D gene: NA; V gene: TRBV30; J gene: TRBJ1-1; CDR3 DNA: TGTGCCTGGAGTCAAAACCCGAACACTGAAGCTTTCTTT; CDR3 protein: CAWSQNPNTEAFF
clone size: NA; CDR3 length: 15; D gene: TRBD2; V gene: TRBV6-1; J gene: TRBJ2-7; CDR3 DNA: TGTGCCAGCAGGAGGTCGGGGGGGACCAACTACGAGCAGTACTTC; CDR3 protein: CASRRSGGTNYEQYF
clone size: few; CDR3 length: 13; D gene: TRBD1; V gene: TRBV2; J gene: TRBJ1-4; CDR3 DNA: TGTGCCAGCACCGGGACAGGGAACGAAAAACTGTTTTTT; CDR3 protein: CASTGTGNEKLFF
clone size: NA; CDR3 length: 17; D gene: NA; V gene: TRBV5-1; J gene: TRBJ2-3; CDR3 DNA: TGCGCCAGCAGCTTGGAAGGGGGGCGCTTAACGGGAGATACGCAGTATTTT; CDR3 protein: CASSLEGGRLTGDTQYF
clone size: NA; CDR3 length: 14; D gene: NA; V gene: TRBV28; J gene: TRBJ2-7; CDR3 DNA: TGTGCCAGCAGATCCCAGGGACCCTCCTACGAGCAGTACTTC; CDR3 protein: CASRSQGPSYEQYF
clone size: few; CDR3 length: 17; D gene: TRBD1; V gene: TRBV15; J gene: TRBJ1-1; CDR3 DNA: TGTGCCACCAGCAGCGGGACAGGGGTCTTACTCGGATCTGAAGCTTTCTTT; CDR3 protein: CATSSGTGVLLGSEAFF
clone size: NA; CDR3 length: 13; D gene: NA; V gene: TRBV4-1; J gene: TRBJ1-5; CDR3 DNA: TGCGCCAGCAGCCAAGAGGACAACTGGGCCCAGCATTTT; CDR3 protein: CASSQEDNWAQHF
clone size: NA; CDR3 length: 15; D gene: NA; V gene: TRBV28; J gene: TRBJ1-3; CDR3 DNA: TGTGCCAGCACCCTGACAGGCCTCTCTGGAAACACCATATATTTT; CDR3 protein: CASTLTGLSGNTIYF
clone size: NA; CDR3 length: 13; D gene: TRBD2; V gene: TRBV10-1; J gene: TRBJ2-3; CDR3 DNA: TGCGCCAGCGGCGCGGGAGTGGCAGATACGCAGTATTTT; CDR3 protein: CASGAGVADTQYF
clone size: NA; CDR3 length: 15; D gene: TRBD2; V gene: TRBV7-3; J gene: TRBJ2-3; CDR3 DNA: TGTGCCAGCAGCTTATTTAGCGGGGGCACAGATACGCAGTATTTT; CDR3 protein: CASSLFSGGTDTQYF
clone size: once; CDR3 length: 15; D gene: TRBD1; V gene: TRBV18; J gene: TRBJ2-3; CDR3 DNA: TGTGCCAGCTCCCCAGGACAGGGCGGTCCAGATACGCAGTATTTT; CDR3 protein: CASSPGQGGPDTQYF
clone size: NA; CDR3 length: 16; D gene: NA; V gene: TRBV5-4; J gene: TRBJ2-2; CDR3 DNA: TGTGCCAGCAGCTCGGCGGGGGCGGCGAACACCGGGGAGCTGTTTTTT; CDR3 protein: CASSSAGAANTGELFF
clone size: NA; CDR3 length: 13; D gene: NA; V gene: TRBV6-4; J gene: TRBJ2-1; CDR3 DNA: TGTGCCAGCAGTGAGAGGGGTGGGAATGAGCAGTTCTTC; CDR3 protein: CASSERGGNEQFF
clone size: NA; CDR3 length: 13; D gene: NA; V gene: TRBV6-1; J gene: TRBJ1-3; CDR3 DNA: TGTGCCAGCAGTGAAGCCGTCGGAAACACCATATATTTT; CDR3 protein: CASSEAVGNTIYF
clone size: once; CDR3 length: 15; D gene: TRBD2; V gene: TRBV30; J gene: TRBJ2-7; CDR3 DNA: TGTGCCTGGAGTGAGGGGGGACTAGCGTCGTTCGAGCAGTACTTC; CDR3 protein: CAWSEGGLASFEQYF
clone size: once; CDR3 length: 16; D gene: TRBD2; V gene: TRBV9; J gene: TRBJ2-5; CDR3 DNA: TGTGCCAGCAGTGTAGGGGGTAGCGGGAAGGTCGAGACCCAGTACTTC; CDR3 protein: CASSVGGSGKVETQYF
clone size: many; CDR3 length: 14; D gene: TRBD1; V gene: TRBV2; J gene: TRBJ1-5; CDR3 DNA: TGTGCCAGCAGTGGGACAGGGCAGGGGCAGCCCCAGCATTTT; CDR3 protein: CASSGTGQGQPQHF
clone size: NA; CDR3 length: 14; D gene: TRBD1; V gene: TRBV28; J gene: TRBJ2-2; CDR3 DNA: TGTGCCAGCAGTTTGGGTCCCCCACAGGGGCTAGTGTTTTTT; CDR3 protein: CASSLGPPQGLVFF
clone size: NA; CDR3 length: 16; D gene: TRBD2; V gene: TRBV19; J gene: TRBJ2-4; CDR3 DNA: TGTGCCAGTAGTATAGGACTAGCGGGAGCCAAAAACATTCAGTACTTC; CDR3 protein: CASSIGLAGAKNIQYF
clone size: few; CDR3 length: 13; D gene: TRBD1; V gene: TRBV5-4; J gene: TRBJ2-5; CDR3 DNA: TGTGCCAGCAGCCGCGACAGGGATGAGACCCAGTACTTC; CDR3 protein: CASSRDRDETQYF
clone size: NA; CDR3 length: 14; D gene: NA; V gene: TRBV7-2; J gene: TRBJ2-1; CDR3 DNA: TGTGCCAGCAGCTACCTAACTCCTTTAGATGAGCAGTTCTTC; CDR3 protein: CASSYLTPLDEQFF
clone size: NA; CDR3 length: 12; D gene: NA; V gene: TRBV28; J gene: TRBJ2-7; CDR3 DNA: TGTGCCAGCAGAGGATACAACTACGAGCAGTACTTC; CDR3 protein: CASRGYNYEQYF
clone size: NA; CDR3 length: 17; D gene: NA; V gene: TRBV9; J gene: TRBJ1-1; CDR3 DNA: TGTGCCAGCAGCGCAGGAGGCCTCTTACCCATGAACACTGAAGCTTTCTTT; CDR3 protein: CASSAGGLLPMNTEAFF
clone size: NA; CDR3 length: 20; D gene: TRBD2; V gene: TRBV18; J gene: TRBJ2-1; CDR3 DNA: TGTGCCAGCACCGCTACCCCCGGGACTAGCGGGAGGGCGGCCTACAATGAGCAGTTCTTC; CDR3 protein: CASTATPGTSGRAAYNEQFF
clone size: NA; CDR3 length: 14; D gene: NA; V gene: TRBV7-9; J gene: TRBJ1-1; CDR3 DNA: TGTGCCAGCAGCGACCAAAGAACAGGGTCTAGAGCTTTCTTT; CDR3 protein: CASSDQRTGSRAFF
clone size: NA; CDR3 length: 14; D gene: NA; V gene: TRBV29-1; J gene: TRBJ1-2; CDR3 DNA: TGCAGCGCTGGATCCCTCGACAGACCCTATGGCTACACCTTC; CDR3 protein: CSAGSLDRPYGYTF
clone size: once; CDR3 length: 15; D gene: NA; V gene: TRBV4-2; J gene: TRBJ1-1; CDR3 DNA: TGTGCCAGCAGCCCGAAGGGTGGCAGGGGCTCTGAAGCTTTCTTT; CDR3 protein: CASSPKGGRGSEAFF
clone size: NA; CDR3 length: 13; D gene: TRBD2; V gene: TRBV7-6; J gene: TRBJ2-7; CDR3 DNA: TGTGCCAGCAGCAGACTAGCTTACTACGAGCAGTACTTC; CDR3 protein: CASSRLAYYEQYF